Presented here are 18 T cell receptor beta chains from one specimen sequenced in a study of cytomegalovirus exposure and HLA in healthy donors listed by TCRdb under 2017. Library prep was done by the immunoSEQ multiplex PCR assay. For the multiplex PCR, a mixture combining 60 forward primers for TCR Vbeta segments and 13 reverse primers for TCR Jbeta segments was used. The table was pulled from immuneACCESS by TCRdb, which kept in-frame rearrangements only. Such tables lose some clones; where checked, under half of the loss comes from unresolved V genes, and the rest has no known cause. Within this sample are fewer than 200,000 clones, with 75% of them counted one time only. Around 3% of the sample goes to the ten largest clones. Sequenced: PBMCs. These receptor sequences come from a woman aged 45-65 years in good health and CMV-seropositive.

The rearrangement links TRBV10-3 to TRBJ2-1; 8 nucleotides agree with TRBD2. The junction had 2 bases not matched to a gene; V was cut back by 4 bases and J by 0 bases. This CDR3 contains 15 residues. Germline CDR1 and CDR2: ENHRY and SYGVKD. For the CDR3, the DNA is TGTGCCATCAGTGCTAGCGGGTTCTCCTACAATGAGCAGTTCTTC. This sequence encodes CAISASGFSYNEQFF.

This rearrangement joins TRBV2 to TRBJ1-2, with 7 bases aligning to TRBD1. With 9 bases clipped from V and 7 bases from J, the junction kept 8 bases outside the gene matches. Germline values: CDR1 SNHLY, CDR2 FYNNEI. The CDR3 has 12 residues. The CDR3 DNA follows: TGTGCCAGTCTATTGGGGGACAGTGGCTACACCTTC. Protein product: CASLLGDSGYTF.

This clone appeared once. The chain couples TRBV4-1 to TRBJ1-2, with D tentatively TRBD1 (6 bases). This CDR3 is 15 amino acids long. Germline CDR1 and CDR2: MGHRA and YSYEKL. Trimming stripped 0 bases from V and 4 bases from J, with 12 bases between. The CDR3 reads CASSQEGAGPYGYTF. In DNA, the CDR3 is TGCGCCAGCAGCCAAGAGGGGGCAGGGCCCTATGGCTACACCTTC.

This clone was found a few times. The chain recombines TRBV6-5 with TRBJ1-3; no clear D. Trimming stripped 0 bases from V and 11 bases from J, with 20 bases between. Germline V gene lookup returns CDR1 MNHEY and CDR2 SVGAGI. The CDR3 is 16 residues long. The CDR3 reads CASSYSSRAAGYPIYF. The CDR3 DNA reads TGTGCCAGCAGTTACTCGTCTCGGGCCGCGGGATACCCCATATATTTT.

This clone was detected ten times or more. The chain employs TRBV2 and TRBJ1-1, with D possibly being TRBD1 (5 bases). The CDR3 spans 12 residues. Trimming took 8 bases from V and 5 from J, leaving 12 bases between them. The germline gives CDR1 SNHLY, CDR2 FYNNEI. The CDR3 bases are TGTGCCAGCCAGGGCCCTGGGACTGAAGCTTTCTTT. It encodes CASQGPGTEAFF.

The chain combines TRBV5-1 with TRBJ2-2; TRBD1 might be the D (6 bases). The V and J ends lost 3 bases and 4 bases respectively, with 13 bases between them. This CDR3 is built from 15 residues. Germline V gene lookup returns CDR1 SGHRS and CDR2 YFSETQ. The CDR3 sequence is CASSSGTRLTGELFF. The CDR3 bases are TGCGCCAGCAGCTCCGGGACAAGACTCACCGGGGAGCTGTTTTTT.

As DNA, the CDR3 is TGTGCCAGCAGCCCGGGACAGTATAATTCACCCCTCCACTTT. Translated: CASSPGQYNSPLHF. The chain employs TRBV4-2 and TRBJ1-6; 7 bases are a match to TRBD1. The J segment lost 4 bases and the V segment lost 4 bases, leaving 1 base of the junction unmatched. The CDR3 runs 14 residues. Germline V CDR1 and CDR2: LGHNA, YNFKEQ.

The V and J genes are TRBV5-6 and TRBJ2-3, with 11 bases aligning to TRBD2. CDR1 and CDR2 from the germline V gene are SGHDT and YYEEEE. This CDR3 is 16 amino acids long. Losses at the gene ends were 2 bases for V and 0 bases for J; bases not matched to a gene: 2. The DNA of the CDR3 is TGTGCCAGCAGCTTCGTAGCGGGGGGGAGCACAGATACGCAGTATTTT. As protein: CASSFVAGGSTDTQYF. The full variable domain, in which reference TRBV5-6 and TRBJ2-3 provide the parts outside the CDR3, is DAGVTQSPTHLIKTRGQQVTLRCSPKSGHDTVSWYQQALGQGPQFIFQYYEEEERQRGNFPDRFSGHQFPNYSSELNVNALLLGDSALYLCASSFVAGGSTDTQYFGPGTRLTVL.

This clone appeared a few times. This rearrangement joins TRBV5-1 to TRBJ1-1, with unresolved D. This CDR3 region has 13 residues. Germline CDR1 reads SGHRS; CDR2 reads YFSETQ. V was cut by 6 bases and J by 6 bases, with 15 bases left in between. In DNA, the CDR3 is TGCGCCAGCACCCTGGGAGTGGGCGCTGAAGCTTTCTTT. It is translated as CASTLGVGAEAFF.

This clone was detected only once. This rearrangement joins TRBV19 to TRBJ1-5; 9 nucleotides align to TRBD1. The CDR3 has 16 residues. The ends lost 2 bases at V and 4 bases at J; junction bases unmatched: 6. The V gene's germline CDR1 is LNHDA and CDR2 SQIVND (reference sequence). The CDR3 loop is CASSIRQGVLNQPQHF. In nucleotides, the CDR3 is TGTGCCAGTAGTATAAGACAGGGGGTCCTAAATCAGCCCCAGCATTTT.

V and J are TRBV4-1 and TRBJ2-7; 7 bases map to TRBD1. Unmatched junction bases numbered 11, after V lost 0 bases and J lost 3 bases. Germline V gene data show CDR1 as MGHRA and CDR2 as YSYEKL. The CDR3 has 17 amino acids. The CDR3 DNA reads TGCGCCAGCAGCCAAGACATGGAGACAGGGAGTTACTACGAGCAGTACTTC. The encoded protein is CASSQDMETGSYYEQYF.

The V and J genes are TRBV2 and TRBJ1-5; D is perhaps TRBD1 (5 bases). The germline V and J ends were trimmed by 5 bases and 6 bases, with 14 bases remaining between them. The CDR3 has 14 amino acids. Germline V gene data show CDR1 as SNHLY and CDR2 as FYNNEI. CDR3 DNA: TGTGCCAGCAGTCTGGAACAGGAGCGTCAGCCCCAGCATTTT. Translating it yields CASSLEQERQPQHF.

CDR3: CASSVSALNTEAFF. In DNA form, the CDR3 reads TGTGCCAGCAGCGTCTCAGCGTTGAACACTGAAGCTTTCTTT. This chain joins TRBV9 and TRBJ1-1; D call uncertain. V lost 2 bases, J lost 0 bases, and 8 bases lay in between. The CDR3 sequence is 14 residues long. Germline V gene lookup returns CDR1 SGDLS and CDR2 YYNGEE.

Points on this clone: An end of the junction differs from the germline gene, which may be a read error. CDR3 in DNA: TGTGCCAGCAGCTTGGAGGGGACAGGGTCCTCCGAGCAGTACTTC. Protein: CASSLEGTGSSEQYF. The V call is TRBV5-4, the J call TRBJ2-7; 9 nucleotides agree with TRBD1. Germline V gene sequence: CDR1 SGHNT, CDR2 YYREEE (reference sequence). The CDR3 totals 15 residues.

This clone has just a few counts. V and J are TRBV7-9 and TRBJ1-2, with TRBD1 identical over 7 bases. The CDR3 has 13 amino acids. CDR1 is SEHNR and CDR2 is FQNEAQ in the germline V gene (reference sequence). Losses at the gene ends were 2 bases for V and 6 bases for J; bases not matched to a gene: 3. The CDR3 protein is CASSLTGDDGYTF. CDR3 nucleotide sequence: TGTGCCAGCAGCTTAACAGGGGATGATGGCTACACCTTC.

CDR3 loop: CASSFEQGAMNYEQYF. The CDR3 region has the DNA TGTGCCAGCAGCTTTGAACAGGGTGCAATGAACTACGAGCAGTACTTC. This chain joins TRBV5-4 and TRBJ2-5; perhaps TRBD1 as D (6 bases). Matching the DNA end better, TRBJ2-7 makes the J call doubtful. This CDR3 has 16 amino acids. Germline CDR1 SGHNT, CDR2 YYREEE (reference sequence).

V and J are TRBV5-1 and TRBJ1-1, with D maybe TRBD1 (6 bases). Germline V gene data show CDR1 as SGHRS and CDR2 as YFSETQ. Trimming left V 0 bases short and J 1 base short, with 10 bases between. This CDR3 is 15 amino acids long. The CDR3 here is CASSLEGTKNTEAFF. In DNA, the CDR3 is TGCGCCAGCAGCTTGGAAGGGACAAAGAACACTGAAGCTTTCTTT.

CDR3: CASSLQQGVPYEQYF. CDR3 sequence (DNA): TGTGCCAGCAGCTTGCAACAGGGAGTTCCCTACGAGCAGTACTTC. The chain has TRBV7-3 and TRBJ2-7, with TRBD1 as a possible D gene (6 bases). Trimming pared 3 bases from V and 2 bases from J, leaving 14 bases between. The germline CDR1 and CDR2 sequences are SGHTA and FQGTGA. The CDR3 has 15 amino acids.